This TCR beta chain was documented in a study of immune cell composition in non-small cell lung cancer. Measured with immunoSEQ multiplex PCR; TCRdb has only the in-frame clones, and not every one. The table lists some 2,700 clones, approximately 81% of them singletons. DNA was extracted from unsorted cell suspensions stored frozen. Sequenced sample: lung tumor tissue. This TCR was recovered from a human donor with non-small cell lung cancer.

The CDR3 protein is CASSRDRGLNTEAFF. The CDR3 DNA follows: TGTGCCAGCAGTCGGGACAGGGGACTGAACACTGAAGCTTTCTTT. The chain is built from TRBV6-5 and TRBJ1-1; TRBD1 aligns across 10 bases. The CDR3 is 15 residues long. Germline CDR1 MNHEY, CDR2 SVGAGI. Trimming removed 5 bases from V and 0 bases from J; junction bases left unmatched: 3.